A single sample gave rise to the 4 T cell receptor beta chains below, sequenced in a study of cytomegalovirus exposure and HLA in healthy donors. Primers for the PCR totalled 60 Vbeta and 13 Jbeta. Data came from immunoSEQ multiplex PCR; TCRdb stores just in-frame clones and leaves some out. The sample table sets out approximately 82,000 clones. Sample: PBMCs. The receptor set was obtained from a woman aged 55-70 years in good health and CMV-seronegative.

The chain couples TRBV19 to TRBJ1-2; D not resolved. The V and J ends lost 3 bases and 6 bases respectively, with 17 bases between them. Per the germline V gene, CDR1 is LNHDA and CDR2 is SQIVND (reference sequence). This CDR3 has 15 amino acids. The chain's CDR3 is CASSILAPNTHGYTF. The CDR3 nucleotides read TGTGCCAGTAGTATTTTGGCTCCGAACACACATGGCTACACCTTC.

The V and J genes are TRBV7-2 and TRBJ1-5; 8 nucleotides agree with TRBD1. This CDR3 spans 15 amino acids. CDR1 SGHTA and CDR2 FQGNSA come from the germline V gene. Germline trimming cut 5 bases from V and 6 bases from J; bases unmatched to any gene: 9. CDR3 DNA: TGTGCCAGCAGCCTCCAGACAGGGGAGAGTCAGCCCCAGCATTTT. Its protein is CASSLQTGESQPQHF.

The gene calls are TRBV2 and TRBJ2-3, with 9 bases matching TRBD2. The J segment lost 5 bases and the V segment lost 6 bases, leaving 15 bases of the junction unmatched. This CDR3 is built from 17 residues. Germline V CDR1 and CDR2: SNHLY, FYNNEI. The chain's CDR3 is CASSHSVTSGREDTQYF. The DNA of the CDR3 is TGTGCCAGCAGCCACTCCGTGACTAGCGGCAGGGAAGATACGCAGTATTTT.

For the CDR3, the DNA is TGTGCCAGCAGTTTGACAAGCGTCACGAGGGATGAGCAGTTCTTC. It specifies CASSLTSVTRDEQFF. This sequence joins TRBV27 and TRBJ2-1; weak D call: TRBD2 (5 bases). The V and J ends lost 3 bases and 8 bases respectively, with 17 bases between them. The CDR3 consists of 15 residues. CDR1 and CDR2 from the germline V gene are MNHEY and SMNVEV (reference sequence).